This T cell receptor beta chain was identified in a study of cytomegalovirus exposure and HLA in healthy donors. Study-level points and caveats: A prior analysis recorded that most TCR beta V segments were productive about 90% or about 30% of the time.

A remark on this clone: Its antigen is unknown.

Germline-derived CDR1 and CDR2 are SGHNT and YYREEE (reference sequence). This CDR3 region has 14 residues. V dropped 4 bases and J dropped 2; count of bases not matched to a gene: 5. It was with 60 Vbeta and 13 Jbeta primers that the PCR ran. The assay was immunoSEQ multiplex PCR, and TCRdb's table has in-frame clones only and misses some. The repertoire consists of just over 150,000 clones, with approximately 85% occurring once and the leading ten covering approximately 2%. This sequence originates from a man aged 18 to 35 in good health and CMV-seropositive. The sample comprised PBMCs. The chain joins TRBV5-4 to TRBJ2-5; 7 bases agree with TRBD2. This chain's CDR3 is CASSLEGGQETQYF. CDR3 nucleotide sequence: TGTGCCAGCAGCCTAGAGGGAGGGCAAGAGACCCAGTACTTC.